These T cell receptor beta chains were read from a single sample in a study of shared clonotypes between healthy human individuals. Profiled with immunoSEQ multiplex PCR; TCRdb holds only in-frame clones, not every one. Seen here are approximately 940,000 clones, less than 85% observed once, and the top ten hold approximately 1.5%. The specimen was memory CD4+ T cells sorted from blood. These receptors all come from a man between 18 and 35 years old in good health. The CDR3 runs from the conserved cysteine through the conserved F or W. D genes are given only for firm matches. A clone size is listed for some rows: how often the clone was seen (once, few, many), or a class if it is expanded.

-,TRBJ2-2,TRBD1,TRBV28,CASRPDRGRGGELFF,TGTGCCAGCAGGCCTGACAGGGGGCGTGGCGGGGAGCTGTTTTTT
-,TRBJ1-2,-,TRBV28,CASRYSGGSNYGYTF,TGTGCCAGCAGATATTCCGGGGGCAGTAACTATGGCTACACCTTC
-,TRBJ1-5,TRBD1,TRBV4-1,CASSQFITGEGGNQPQHF,TGCGCCAGCAGCCAATTTATTACAGGGGAAGGGGGCAATCAGCCCCAGCATTTT
-,TRBJ2-7,-,TRBV29-1,CSVGAFSYEQYF,TGCAGCGTTGGGGCATTCTCCTACGAGCAGTACTTC
few,TRBJ1-5,-,TRBV30,CAWSVQTDQPQHF,TGTGCCTGGAGTGTACAGACCGATCAGCCCCAGCATTTT
-,TRBJ1-1,-,TRBV18,CASSAGAVLSTEAFF,TGTGCCAGCTCAGCAGGGGCGGTTCTGAGCACTGAAGCTTTCTTT
-,TRBJ2-3,-,TRBV30,CAWSGGYGSTDTQYF,TGTGCCTGGAGTGGGGGGTATGGGAGCACAGATACGCAGTATTTT
-,TRBJ2-3,-,TRBV7-7,CASSSGPSTDTQYF,TGTGCTAGCAGCTCGGGGCCCAGCACAGATACGCAGTATTTT
few,TRBJ1-5,-,TRBV5-6,CASSLGQVTDQPQHF,TGTGCCAGCAGCTTGGGACAGGTCACAGATCAGCCCCAGCATTTT
few,TRBJ1-2,-,TRBV6-5,CASSFGTNYGYTF,TGTGCCAGCAGTTTCGGGACGAACTATGGCTACACCTTC
-,TRBJ2-2,-,TRBV12-5,CASGFSGTNTGELFF,TGTGCTAGTGGTTTTAGCGGTACGAACACCGGGGAGCTGTTTTTT
-,TRBJ2-1,-,TRBV5-1,CASSLGVDPSYNEQFF,TGCGCCAGCAGCTTGGGAGTGGATCCTTCCTACAATGAGCAGTTCTTC
-,TRBJ1-1,-,TRBV30,CAWTIDRNTEAFF,TGTGCCTGGACCATTGACCGCAACACTGAAGCTTTCTTT
-,TRBJ1-3,-,TRBV11-2,CASSLGSSGNTIYF,TGTGCCAGCAGCTTAGGCAGCTCTGGAAACACCATATATTTT
-,TRBJ1-6,-,TRBV5-1,CASSLDSGGSNSPLHF,TGCGCCAGCAGCTTGGACTCCGGGGGGAGCAATTCACCCCTCCACTTT
-,TRBJ2-1,-,TRBV5-1,CASSLGGLHNEQFF,TGCGCCAGCAGCTTGGGGGGTTTGCACAATGAGCAGTTCTTC
-,TRBJ1-2,-,TRBV5-1,CASSSYREGYTF,TGCGCCAGCAGCTCATATAGGGAAGGCTACACCTTC
few,TRBJ2-7,TRBD2,TRBV10-3,CATATSGTPNREQYF,TGTGCCACCGCGACTAGCGGGACGCCTAATCGCGAGCAGTACTTC
few,TRBJ1-1,-,TRBV7-2,CASSPQQGLLNTEAFF,TGTGCCAGCAGCCCCCAACAGGGACTCTTGAACACTGAAGCTTTCTTT
-,TRBJ2-7,-,TRBV5-5,CASSFGIHTYEQYF,TGTGCCAGCAGCTTCGGCATCCATACCTACGAGCAGTACTTC
-,TRBJ2-3,-,TRBV6-1,CASIQRLVSDTQYF,TGTGCCAGTATACAAAGACTAGTCTCAGATACGCAGTATTTT
-,TRBJ2-7,TRBD1,TRBV7-7,CALGQGFSYEQYF,TGTGCTCTGGGACAGGGCTTCTCCTACGAGCAGTACTTC
-,TRBJ1-2,-,TRBV6-6,CASSYGSDYGYTF,TGTGCCAGCAGTTACGGGTCGGACTATGGCTACACCTTC